Listed below are T cell receptor beta chains from one sample, sequenced in a study of cytomegalovirus exposure and HLA in healthy donors. Here immunoSEQ multiplex PCR was the method, and the copy in TCRdb shows in-frame clones only, minus some. Here the sample spans about 140,000 clones, approximately 80% being singletons. Sequencing used PBMCs. These TCRs come from a man under 40 in good health and CMV-seropositive. CDR3s include the opening cysteine and the closing phenylalanine or tryptophan. A D gene is named only where the DNA matches it firmly. Expanded clones get a size class; other rows say once, few or many, or leave the size out.

CASSLAPGQAADTQYF	TGTGCCAGCAGTTTAGCGCCGGGACAGGCGGCAGATACGCAGTATTTT	TRBV28	TRBJ2-3	TRBD1	NA
CASSLGAPRQPQHF	TGTGCCAGCAGCTTGGGGGCCCCGAGACAGCCCCAGCATTTT	TRBV7-2	TRBJ1-5	NA	NA
CASKGTGGAGTQYF	TGTGCCAGCAAGGGAACAGGGGGCGCCGGGACCCAGTACTTC	TRBV27	TRBJ2-5	TRBD1	NA
CASSSLYEQYF	TGTGCCAGCAGCTCCCTCTACGAGCAGTACTTC	TRBV28	TRBJ2-7	NA	NA
CASRLAGGLKYNEQFF	TGTGCCAGCAGATTAGCGGGAGGACTTAAATACAATGAGCAGTTCTTC	TRBV28	TRBJ2-1	TRBD2	NA
CATGTPPQETQYF	TGTGCCACCGGGACTCCTCCACAAGAGACCCAGTACTTC	TRBV5-4	TRBJ2-5	NA	NA
CSVRTGLGYGYTF	TGCAGCGTCCGGACAGGGTTAGGCTATGGCTACACCTTC	TRBV29-1	TRBJ1-2	TRBD1	NA
CASSLISQETQYF	TGTGCCAGCAGCTTGATCAGCCAAGAGACCCAGTACTTC	TRBV5-4	TRBJ2-5	NA	few
CASSSQGFTGANVLTF	TGTGCCAGTAGCTCACAGGGGTTCACTGGGGCCAACGTCCTGACTTTC	TRBV19	TRBJ2-6	TRBD1	NA
CASSRGGDPYEQYF	TGTGCCAGCAGCCGGGGAGGGGACCCCTACGAGCAGTACTTC	TRBV5-4	TRBJ2-7	TRBD2	NA
CSSSPRQGDTGELFF	TGTTCCAGCAGCCCGAGACAGGGAGACACCGGGGAGCTGTTTTTT	TRBV7-9	TRBJ2-2	TRBD1	NA
CASSSLDRGLYEQYF	TGTGCCAGCAGCTCCCTGGACAGGGGGCTCTACGAGCAGTACTTC	TRBV13	TRBJ2-7	TRBD1	NA
CASSEQVTEAFF	TGTGCCAGCAGTGAACAGGTCACTGAAGCTTTCTTT	TRBV6-1	TRBJ1-1	NA	few
CASSTGDGYNSPLHF	TGTGCCAGCTCGACAGGTGATGGGTATAATTCACCCCTCCACTTT	TRBV18	TRBJ1-6	NA	NA
CASSPRTGLETQYF	TGTGCCAGCAGCCCCCGGACAGGGTTAGAGACCCAGTACTTC	TRBV9	TRBJ2-5	TRBD1	NA
CASSSSGGGDTQYF	TGTGCCAGCAGCTCTAGCGGGGGGGGAGATACGCAGTATTTT	TRBV7-3	TRBJ2-3	TRBD2	NA
CASSQDRFSGNTIYF	TGTGCCAGCAGCCAAGATCGGTTCTCTGGAAACACCATATATTTT	TRBV4-2	TRBJ1-3	NA	few
CASSQGLGREQYF	TGTGCCAGCAGCCAGGGACTGGGCCGGGAGCAGTACTTC	TRBV4-2	TRBJ2-7	NA	NA
CASSEAEGGTEAFF	TGTGCCAGCAGTGAAGCAGAGGGAGGGACTGAAGCTTTCTTT	TRBV2	TRBJ1-1	NA	NA
CASSQTGTAYNEQFF	TGCGCCAGCAGCCAGACGGGGACAGCCTACAATGAGCAGTTCTTC	TRBV4-1	TRBJ2-1	TRBD1	NA
CASSEFTGSDTQYF	TGTGCCAGCAGTGAATTTACAGGGTCAGATACGCAGTATTTT	TRBV6-1	TRBJ2-3	NA	NA
CASSLGRGGTDTQYF	TGTGCCAGCAGCTTGGGGCGGGGGGGCACAGATACGCAGTATTTT	TRBV5-4	TRBJ2-3	TRBD2	NA
CASSIDSSVDTQYF	TGTGCCAGTAGTATAGATAGTTCGGTGGATACGCAGTATTTT	TRBV19	TRBJ2-3	NA	NA
CASSWDSFYEQYF	TGCGCCAGCAGCTGGGACAGTTTCTACGAGCAGTACTTC	TRBV5-1	TRBJ2-7	TRBD1	NA
CATQAPPGGGRETQYF	TGTGCCACCCAAGCACCCCCTGGCGGGGGGCGAGAGACCCAGTACTTC	TRBV19	TRBJ2-5	TRBD2	NA
CASSLRTGISYEQYF	TGTGCCAGCAGTCTGCGGACAGGGATTTCCTACGAGCAGTACTTC	TRBV27	TRBJ2-7	TRBD1	NA
CASSAQGGIEKLFF	TGTGCCAGCAGTGCACAGGGGGGGATTGAAAAACTGTTTTTT	TRBV2	TRBJ1-4	TRBD1	NA
CASSLGGGFRTDQPQHF	TGTGCCAGCAGCTTGGGAGGCGGGTTTAGGACCGATCAGCCCCAGCATTTT	TRBV5-6	TRBJ1-5	NA	few
CATSRGGQGPFGEQYF	TGTGCCACCAGCAGGGGTGGACAGGGCCCTTTTGGCGAGCAGTACTTC	TRBV15	TRBJ2-7	TRBD1	NA
CSVPSRTGPVGGYTF	TGCAGCGTCCCATCGCGGACAGGCCCGGTGGGCGGCTACACCTTC	TRBV29-1	TRBJ1-2	TRBD1	few
CASSIGPGNGQPQHF	TGTGCCAGTAGTATAGGTCCAGGGAATGGCCAGCCCCAGCATTTT	TRBV19	TRBJ1-5	NA	few